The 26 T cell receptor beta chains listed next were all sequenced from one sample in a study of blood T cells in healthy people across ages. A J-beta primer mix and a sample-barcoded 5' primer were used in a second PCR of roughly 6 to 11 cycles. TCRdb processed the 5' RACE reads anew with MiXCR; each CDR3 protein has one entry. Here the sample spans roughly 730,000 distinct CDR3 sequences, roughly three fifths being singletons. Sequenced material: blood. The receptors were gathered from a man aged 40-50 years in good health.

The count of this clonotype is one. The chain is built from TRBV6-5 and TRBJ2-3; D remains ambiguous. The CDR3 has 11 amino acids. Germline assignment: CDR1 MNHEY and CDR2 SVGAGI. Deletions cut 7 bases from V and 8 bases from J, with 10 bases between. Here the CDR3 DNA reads TGTGCCAGCAACCTCCGTGGTACGCAGTATTTT. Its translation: CASNLRGTQYF.

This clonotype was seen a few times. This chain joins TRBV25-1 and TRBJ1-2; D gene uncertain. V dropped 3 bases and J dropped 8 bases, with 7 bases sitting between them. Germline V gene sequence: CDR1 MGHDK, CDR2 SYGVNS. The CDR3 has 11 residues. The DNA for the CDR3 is TGTGCCAGCAGTGAGTTGTACGGCTACACCTTC. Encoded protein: CASSELYGYTF.

In nucleotides, the CDR3 is TGTGCCAGCACCCTAGGACAGGGGGGGACCCAGTACTTC. Translating it yields CASTLGQGGTQYF. The J gene is TRBJ2-7, the V gene TRBV12-3 or TRBV12-4, with 10 positions matching TRBD1. The end of the DNA fits TRBJ2-5 better, so the J call may be wrong. The CDR3 length is 13 residues.

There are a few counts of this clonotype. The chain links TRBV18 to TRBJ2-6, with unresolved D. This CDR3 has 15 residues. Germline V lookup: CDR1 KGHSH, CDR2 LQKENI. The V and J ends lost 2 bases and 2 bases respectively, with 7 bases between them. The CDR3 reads CASSPNQAGANVLTF. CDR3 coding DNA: TGTGCCAGCTCACCAAATCAGGCTGGGGCCAACGTCCTGACTTTC.

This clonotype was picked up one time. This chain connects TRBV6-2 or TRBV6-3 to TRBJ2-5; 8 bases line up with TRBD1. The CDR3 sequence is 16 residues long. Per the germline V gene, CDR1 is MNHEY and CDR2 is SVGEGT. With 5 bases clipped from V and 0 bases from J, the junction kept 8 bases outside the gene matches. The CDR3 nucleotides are TGTGCCAGCAGTGGACAGGGCGGTCTCTACCAAGAGACCCAGTACTTC. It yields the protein CASSGQGGLYQETQYF.

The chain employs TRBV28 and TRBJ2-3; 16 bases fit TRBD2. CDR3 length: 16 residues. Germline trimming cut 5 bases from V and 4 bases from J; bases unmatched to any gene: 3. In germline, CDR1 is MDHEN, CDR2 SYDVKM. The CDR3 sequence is CASSPGTSGRADTQYF. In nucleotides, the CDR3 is TGTGCCAGCAGTCCTGGGACTAGCGGGAGGGCAGATACGCAGTATTTT.

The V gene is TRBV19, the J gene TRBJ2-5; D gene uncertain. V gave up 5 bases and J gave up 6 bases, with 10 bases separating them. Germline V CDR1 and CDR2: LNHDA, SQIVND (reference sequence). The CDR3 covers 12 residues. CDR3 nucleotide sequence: TGTGCCAGTAGTTACAGAGGACAGACCCAGTACTTC. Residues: CASSYRGQTQYF. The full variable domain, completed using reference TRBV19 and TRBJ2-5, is DGGITQSPKYLFRKEGQNVTLSCEQNLNHDAMYWYRQDPGQGLRLIYYSQIVNDFQKGDIAEGYSVSREKKESFPLTVTSAQKNPTAFYLCASSYRGQTQYFGPGTRLLVL.

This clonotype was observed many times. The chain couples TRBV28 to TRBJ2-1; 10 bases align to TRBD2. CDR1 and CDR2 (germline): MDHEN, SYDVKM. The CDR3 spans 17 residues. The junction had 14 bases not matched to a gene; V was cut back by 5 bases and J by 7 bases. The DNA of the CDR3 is TGTGCCAGCAGTACCCGACTAACTAGCGGGATAAGGAATGAGCAGTTCTTC. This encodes CASSTRLTSGIRNEQFF.

The CDR3 DNA follows: TGCGCCAGCAGCTTGAAGAAAGACTCCCTCAGGCACGAGCAGTACTTC. It codes for CASSLKKDSLRHEQYF. The chain recombines TRBV5-1 with TRBJ2-4; no clear D. Near its end, the DNA agrees better with TRBJ2-7, so the J call may be wrong. The length of the CDR3 is 16 residues. The V gene's germline CDR1 is SGHRS and CDR2 YFSETQ.

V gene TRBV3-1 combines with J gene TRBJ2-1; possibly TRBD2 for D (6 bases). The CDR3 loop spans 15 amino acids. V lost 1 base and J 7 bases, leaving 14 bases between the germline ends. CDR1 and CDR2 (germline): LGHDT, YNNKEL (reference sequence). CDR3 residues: CASSQAVAGWNEQFF. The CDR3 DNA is TGTGCCAGCAGCCAAGCGGTGGCGGGATGGAATGAGCAGTTCTTC.

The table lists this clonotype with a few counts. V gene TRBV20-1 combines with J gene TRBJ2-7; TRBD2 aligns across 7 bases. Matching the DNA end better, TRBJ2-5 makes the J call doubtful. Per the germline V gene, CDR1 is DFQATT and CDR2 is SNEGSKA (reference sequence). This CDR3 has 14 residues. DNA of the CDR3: TGCAGTGCTAGAATGTACAGCGGGAAAGAGACCCAGTACTTC. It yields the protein CSARMYSGKETQYF.

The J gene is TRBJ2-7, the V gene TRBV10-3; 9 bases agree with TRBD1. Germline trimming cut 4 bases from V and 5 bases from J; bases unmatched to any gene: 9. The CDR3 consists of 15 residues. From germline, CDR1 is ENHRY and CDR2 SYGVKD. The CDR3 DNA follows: TGTGCCATCAGTGCGATGGGACAGGGTTCCCACGAGCAGTACTTC. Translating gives CAISAMGQGSHEQYF.

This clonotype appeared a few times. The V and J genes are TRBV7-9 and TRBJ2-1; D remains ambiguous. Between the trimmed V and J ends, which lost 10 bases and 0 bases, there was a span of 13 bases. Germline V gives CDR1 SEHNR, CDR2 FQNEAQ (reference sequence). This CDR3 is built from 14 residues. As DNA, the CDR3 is TGTGCCACCCCCTTTGATCGCTCCTACAATGAGCAGTTCTTC. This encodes CATPFDRSYNEQFF.

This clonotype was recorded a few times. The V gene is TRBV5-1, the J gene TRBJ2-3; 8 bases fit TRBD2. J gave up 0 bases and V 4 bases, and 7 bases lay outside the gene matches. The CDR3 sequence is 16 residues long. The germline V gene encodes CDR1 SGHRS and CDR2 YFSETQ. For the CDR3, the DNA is TGCGCCAGCAGCCCCGCAGGCGGGGGGAGCACAGATACGCAGTATTTT. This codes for CASSPAGGGSTDTQYF. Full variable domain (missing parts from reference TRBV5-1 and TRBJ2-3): KAGVTQTPRYLIKTRGQQVTLSCSPISGHRSVSWYQQTPGQGLQFLFEYFSETQRNKGNFPGRFSGRQFSNSRSEMNVSTLELGDSALYLCASSPAGGGSTDTQYFGPGTRLTVL.

The CDR3 DNA reads TGTGCCAGCAGCGCGGGAGGAGGGGGAACCTACGAGCAGTACTTC. The encoded protein is CASSAGGGGTYEQYF. The genes are TRBV9 and TRBJ2-5; tentative D call: TRBD2 (7 bases). The J call may be mistaken, given a closer DNA end match to TRBJ2-7. CDR3 size: 15 residues. In germline, CDR1 is SGDLS, CDR2 YYNGEE.

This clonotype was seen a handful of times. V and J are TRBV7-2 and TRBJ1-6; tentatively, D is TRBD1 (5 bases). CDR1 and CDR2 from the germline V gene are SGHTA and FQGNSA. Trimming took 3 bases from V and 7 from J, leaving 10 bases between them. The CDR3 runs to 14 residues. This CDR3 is CASSFAGVNSPLHF. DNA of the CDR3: TGTGCCAGCAGCTTCGCGGGGGTGAATTCACCCCTCCACTTT.

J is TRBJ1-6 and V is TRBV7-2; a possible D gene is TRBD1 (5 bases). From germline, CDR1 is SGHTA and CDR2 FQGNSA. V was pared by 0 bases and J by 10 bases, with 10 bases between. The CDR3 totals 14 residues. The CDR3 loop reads CASSLAGAQSPLHF. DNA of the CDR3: TGTGCCAGCAGCTTAGCAGGGGCCCAATCACCCCTCCACTTT. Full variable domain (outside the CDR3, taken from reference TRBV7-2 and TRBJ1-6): GAGVSQSPSNKVTEKGKDVELRCDPISGHTALYWYRQSLGQGLEFLIYFQGNSAPDKSGLPSDRFSAERTGGSVSTLTIQRTQQEDSAVYLCASSLAGAQSPLHFGNGTRLTVT.

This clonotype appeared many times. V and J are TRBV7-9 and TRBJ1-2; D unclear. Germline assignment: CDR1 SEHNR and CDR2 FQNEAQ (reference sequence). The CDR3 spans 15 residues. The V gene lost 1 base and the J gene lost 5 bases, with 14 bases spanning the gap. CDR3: CASSLVRQSLYGYTF. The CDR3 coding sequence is TGTGCCAGCAGCTTAGTCCGACAATCCCTTTATGGCTACACCTTC.

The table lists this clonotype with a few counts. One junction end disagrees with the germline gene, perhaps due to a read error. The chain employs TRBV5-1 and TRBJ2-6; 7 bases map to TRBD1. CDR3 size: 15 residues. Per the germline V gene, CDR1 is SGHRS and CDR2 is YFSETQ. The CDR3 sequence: CASSPDRAGANVLTF. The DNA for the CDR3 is TGTGCCAGCTCACCCGACAGGGCTGGGGCCAACGTCCTGACTTTC.

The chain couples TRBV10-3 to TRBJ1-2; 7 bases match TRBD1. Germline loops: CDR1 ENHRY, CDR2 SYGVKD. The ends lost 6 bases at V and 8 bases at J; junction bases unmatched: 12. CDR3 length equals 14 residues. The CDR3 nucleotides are TGTGCCATCAGGTCGGGACCAGGGGGTACCGGCTACACCTTC. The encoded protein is CAIRSGPGGTGYTF.

The CDR3 spells CASSFLTGSSYEQYF. DNA of the CDR3: TGTGCCAGCAGCTTCCTAACAGGTAGTTCCTACGAGCAGTACTTC. The chain is built from TRBV7-3 and TRBJ2-5, with D maybe TRBD1 (5 bases). Matching the DNA end better, TRBJ2-7 makes the J call doubtful. Germline CDR1 is SGHTA and CDR2 is FQGTGA. The CDR3 is 15 residues long.

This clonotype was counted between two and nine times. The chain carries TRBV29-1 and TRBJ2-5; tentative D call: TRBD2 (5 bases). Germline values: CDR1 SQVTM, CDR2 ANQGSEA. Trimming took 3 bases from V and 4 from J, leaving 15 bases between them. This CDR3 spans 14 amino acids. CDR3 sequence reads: CSVDDSGRLETQYF. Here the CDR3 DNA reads TGCAGCGTTGATGATTCGGGAAGACTAGAGACCCAGTACTTC.

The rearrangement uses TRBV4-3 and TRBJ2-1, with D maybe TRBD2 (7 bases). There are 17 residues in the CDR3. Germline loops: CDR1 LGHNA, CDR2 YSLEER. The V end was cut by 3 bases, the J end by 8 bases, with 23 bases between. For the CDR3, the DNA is TGCGCCAGCAGCCAGGAACCTAGGGGGAGGGCCGGCGATGAGCAGTTCTTC. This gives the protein CASSQEPRGRAGDEQFF.

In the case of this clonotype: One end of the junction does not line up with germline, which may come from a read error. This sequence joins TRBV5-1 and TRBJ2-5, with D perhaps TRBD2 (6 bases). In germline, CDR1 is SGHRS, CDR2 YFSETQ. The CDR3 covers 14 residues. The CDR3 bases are TGTGCCAGCAGCTTTAACCGGGGGCAAGAGACCCAGTACTTC. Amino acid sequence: CASSFNRGQETQYF. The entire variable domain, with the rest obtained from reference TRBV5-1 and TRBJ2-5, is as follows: KAGVTQTPRYLIKTRGQQVTLSCSPISGHRSVSWYQQTPGQGLQFLFEYFSETQRNKGNFPGRFSGRQFSNSRSEMNVSTLELGDSALYLCASSFNRGQETQYFGPGTRLLVL.

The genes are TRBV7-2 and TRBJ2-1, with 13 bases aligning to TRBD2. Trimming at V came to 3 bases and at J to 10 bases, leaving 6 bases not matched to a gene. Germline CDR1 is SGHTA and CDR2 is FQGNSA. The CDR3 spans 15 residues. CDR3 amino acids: CASSLGTSGISEQFF. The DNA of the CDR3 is TGTGCCAGCAGCTTGGGGACTAGCGGGATTAGCGAGCAGTTCTTC.

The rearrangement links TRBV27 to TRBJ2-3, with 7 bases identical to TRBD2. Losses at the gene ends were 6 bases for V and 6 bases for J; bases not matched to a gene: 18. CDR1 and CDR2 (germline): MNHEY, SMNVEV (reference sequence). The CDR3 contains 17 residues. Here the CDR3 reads CASRGGRLSIFMDTQYF. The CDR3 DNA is TGTGCCAGCAGGGGGGGGAGACTCTCCATTTTTATGGATACGCAGTATTTT.